Detailed here is one TCR beta chain. Its antigen remains unidentified. Per-base qualities were not stored, and no clone one base away is much larger. The data were obtained in a study of metastatic and nonmetastatic thyroid tumors (dated by TCRdb to 2020 to 2021). About the investigation overall: Repertoires from peripheral blood and from tumor or nodule tissue samples of malignant and benign thyroid patients were compared.

The germline V end is reduced by 0 bases and the J end by 2 bases; junction bases left unmatched: 4. The germline V gene (reference sequence) gives CDR1 as LGHDT and CDR2 as YNNKEL. The CDR3 goes from the cysteine to the phenylalanine over 15 residues. The CDR3 DNA has 45 bases and is translated from base 1. The method was PCR. Instrument used: Illumina HiSeq 4000. High-throughput sequencing was used to profile the TCR beta-chain CDR3 region of each patient. The study's processing was this. The researchers built a classifier to tell apart papillary thyroid cancer patients with distant metastasis, based on CDR3 differences among clinicopathological groups. Repertoire diversity was assessed with the Shannon index, and tumor-blood repertoire similarity with the Morisita-Horn index. The public reads were reanalyzed by TCRdb: fastp trimming at Q25, MiXCR alignment, in-frame beta chains only. It is TCRdb's table, rather than the study itself, that gives the V and J calls and clone size. The sample has some 55,000 clones on record, roughly 20% of them singletons. The ten largest clones represent about 4% of the sample.

No patient had received any treatment before thyroid surgery. Using T-cell receptor beta sequencing, the researchers looked back retrospectively at clinical samples from patients, gathered between about 2011 and 2019. The study at large found these results: In both blood and tumor samples, TCR beta diversity was reported to be significantly higher in malignant tumors than in benign nodules.

The sample was blood. The V and J segments used are TRBV3-1 and TRBJ2-7, with TRBD1 matching 7 junction bases. This receptor was obtained from a female donor with papillary thyroid cancer or a benign thyroid nodule (not recorded which). Some clones in this sample may be carry-over from other donors' samples. The nucleotide sequence is TGTGCCAGCAGCCAAGAGACAGGGATCACCTACGAGCAGTACTTC. The translation is CASSQETGITYEQYF.